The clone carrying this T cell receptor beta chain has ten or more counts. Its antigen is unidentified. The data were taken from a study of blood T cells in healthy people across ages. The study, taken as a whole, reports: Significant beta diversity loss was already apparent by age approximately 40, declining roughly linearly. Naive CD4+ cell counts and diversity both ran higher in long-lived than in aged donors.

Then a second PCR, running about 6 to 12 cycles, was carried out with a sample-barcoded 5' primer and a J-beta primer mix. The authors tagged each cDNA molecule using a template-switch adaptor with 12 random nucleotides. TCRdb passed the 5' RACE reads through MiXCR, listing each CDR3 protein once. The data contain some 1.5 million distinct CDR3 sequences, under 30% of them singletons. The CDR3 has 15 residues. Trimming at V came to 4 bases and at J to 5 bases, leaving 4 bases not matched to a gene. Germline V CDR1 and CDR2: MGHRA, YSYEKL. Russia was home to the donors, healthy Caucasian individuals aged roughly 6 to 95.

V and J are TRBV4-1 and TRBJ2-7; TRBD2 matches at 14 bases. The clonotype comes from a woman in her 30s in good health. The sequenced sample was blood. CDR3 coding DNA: TGCGCCAGCAGCCTCGGGACTAGCGGGAGTGACGAGCAGTACTTC. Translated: CASSLGTSGSDEQYF.